What follows are 3 T cell receptor beta chains derived from one specimen sequenced in a study of beta chain features in type 1 diabetes. Findings of the study overall: Within each of all four CD4+ subsets, Type 1 diabetes patients had TCRB CDR3s that were moderately but significantly shorter.

Antigens for these TCRs are unknown. All of the isolated RNA was reverse transcribed, so expressed TCRB transcripts were sequenced. Profiling relied on immunoSEQ multiplex PCR, and the TCRdb table lists in-frame clones only, not all of them. The table records approximately 60,000 clones, under 60% of them present only once. The source material was Tregs from blood. The receptors were sampled from a woman in her 40s with type 1 diabetes.

This clone was detected only a few times. V usage is TRBV28 and J usage is TRBJ1-5; 7 nucleotides align to TRBD1. This CDR3 spans 15 amino acids. Germline values: CDR1 MDHEN, CDR2 SYDVKM. The V segment lost 2 bases and the J segment 7 bases; nucleotides outside the gene matches: 8. CDR3 nucleotide sequence: TGTGCCAGCAGTTTACAGACAGGGCTAGGCCAGCCCCAGCATTTT. It encodes CASSLQTGLGQPQHF.

This clone was seen only a few times. The rearrangement links TRBV7-2 to TRBJ2-7; a weak D match, TRBD1 (5 bases). Trimming pared 6 bases from V and 1 base from J, leaving 10 bases between. CDR3 length equals 13 residues. Per germline, CDR1 SGHTA and CDR2 FQGNSA. CDR3 nucleotide sequence: TGTGCCAGCAGAGGGGCACTGTCCTACGAGCAGTACTTC. Encoded protein: CASRGALSYEQYF. The complete variable domain, with remaining parts taken from reference TRBV7-2 and TRBJ2-7, reads GAGVSQSPSNKVTEKGKDVELRCDPISGHTALYWYRQSLGQGLEFLIYFQGNSAPDKSGLPSDRFSAERTGGSVSTLTIQRTQQEDSAVYLCASRGALSYEQYFGPGTRLTVT.

The rearrangement links TRBV18 to TRBJ1-4, with 8 nucleotides matching TRBD1. This CDR3 has 15 residues. Unmatched junction bases numbered 10, after V lost 3 bases and J lost 10 bases. Looked up from germline, CDR1 is KGHSH and CDR2 is LQKENI. In DNA, the CDR3 is TGTGCCAGCTCACCGGTACAGGGGGTCGAGGTAAAACTGTTTTTT. It is translated as CASSPVQGVEVKLFF.